This passage covers 20 T cell receptor beta chains from one sample sequenced in a study of blood T cells in healthy people across ages. The authors ran a second PCR of roughly 6 to 12 cycles using a sample-barcoded 5' primer and a J-beta primer mix. Each CDR3 protein gets one entry after TCRdb re-called the 5' RACE reads with MiXCR. Of about 670,000 distinct CDR3 sequences listed, approximately 40% are singletons. Sequencing input: blood. These receptors were collected from a man aged 80 or over in good health.

The rearrangement joins TRBV10-3 to TRBJ2-2, with D possibly being TRBD1 (5 bases). The V gene's germline CDR1 is ENHRY and CDR2 SYGVKD. The CDR3 is 16 amino acids. Trimming removed 3 bases at V and 4 bases at J, with 15 bases between. CDR3 nucleotides: TGTGCCATCAGTGATGAAGTCGCAGGGCTCACCGGGGAGCTGTTTTTT. Translated, it gives CAISDEVAGLTGELFF.

This chain connects TRBV30 to TRBJ1-5; D not certain. The V gene lost 4 bases and the J gene lost 4 bases, with 14 bases spanning the gap. Germline values: CDR1 GTSNPN, CDR2 SVGIG (reference sequence). This CDR3 has 14 amino acids. The DNA for the CDR3 is TGTGCCTGGACCTCTCCGGGGTTAAATCAGCCCCAGCATTTT. Residues: CAWTSPGLNQPQHF.

This clonotype was picked up a small number of times. This rearrangement joins TRBV11-2 to TRBJ2-1; 11 nucleotides agree with TRBD2. The CDR3 covers 15 residues. V was pared by 2 bases and J by 7 bases, with 4 bases of the junction left unmatched. Germline V gives CDR1 SGHAT, CDR2 FQNNGV. The CDR3 sequence: CASSLLAGGMNEQFF. CDR3 bases: TGTGCCAGCAGCTTATTAGCGGGAGGGATGAATGAGCAGTTCTTC.

There are many counts of this clonotype. The genes are TRBV6-5 and TRBJ2-7; unclear D gene. Trimming removed 4 bases at V and 3 bases at J, with 4 bases between. The CDR3 totals 11 residues. CDR1 and CDR2 (germline): MNHEY, SVGAGI. The CDR3 protein is CASSFNYEQYF. CDR3 bases: TGTGCCAGCAGTTTTAACTACGAGCAGTACTTC.

This clonotype was seen at least ten times. V gene TRBV2 combines with J gene TRBJ2-1, with a tentative D call TRBD2 (6 bases). CDR1 SNHLY and CDR2 FYNNEI come from the germline V gene. The CDR3 runs to 16 residues. Trimming took 5 bases from V and 3 from J, leaving 17 bases between them. CDR3 in DNA: TGTGCCAGCAGTCCCTTGACTGGAGGGGACTACAATGAGCAGTTCTTC. This sequence encodes CASSPLTGGDYNEQFF.

J is TRBJ2-2 and V is TRBV6-5; D is perhaps TRBD2 (5 bases). Trimming took 6 bases from V and 4 from J, leaving 12 bases between them. The germline V gene encodes CDR1 MNHEY and CDR2 SVGAGI. This CDR3 has 14 residues. The DNA for the CDR3 is TGTGCCAGCAGCATTACTAGTGGCACCGGGGAGCTGTTTTTT. Its protein is CASSITSGTGELFF.

The V and J genes are TRBV4-1 and TRBJ2-7; TRBD1 matches 8 bases. This CDR3 is 16 amino acids long. V dropped 3 bases and J dropped 7; count of bases not matched to a gene: 14. Germline values: CDR1 MGHRA, CDR2 YSYEKL. CDR3 in amino acids: CASSHLGQDLYNEQYF. The DNA of the CDR3 is TGCGCCAGCAGCCACTTGGGACAGGACCTCTACAATGAGCAGTACTTC.

This chain uses TRBV20-1 with TRBJ1-5; the match to TRBD1 covers 9 bases. Unmatched junction bases numbered 11, after V lost 5 bases and J lost 6 bases. The germline V gene encodes CDR1 DFQATT and CDR2 SNEGSKA (reference sequence). The CDR3 runs 15 residues. DNA for the CDR3: TGCAGTGCTCCCCCGGGGACAGGGCTAAGTCAGCCCCAGCATTTT. Its translation: CSAPPGTGLSQPQHF.

This clonotype was seen more than once but under ten times. The chain has TRBV5-5 and TRBJ1-6; D gene ambiguous. Germline-derived CDR1 and CDR2 are SGHKS and YYEKEE (reference sequence). The CDR3 extends over 16 amino acids. V was shortened by 0 bases and J by 8 bases, with 15 bases between the two germline ends. For the CDR3, the DNA is TGTGCCAGCAGCTTGGCCTCGGAGGGTGTGTATTCACCCCTCCACTTT. Protein: CASSLASEGVYSPLHF.

V usage is TRBV12-3 or TRBV12-4 and J usage is TRBJ2-1, with 9 positions matching TRBD2. V was clipped by 7 bases and J by 3 bases; unmatched bases: 7. CDR3 length: 15 amino acids. The CDR3 spells CASIVSGRSYNEQFF. CDR3 DNA: TGTGCCAGCATTGTTAGCGGGAGAAGCTACAATGAGCAGTTCTTC.

The CDR3 DNA reads TGCAGTGCTAGAGATGCTTTAAGACAGGGGATGGCAGATACGCAGTATTTT. Its protein is CSARDALRQGMADTQYF. This chain uses TRBV20-1 with TRBJ2-3; TRBD1 matches 8 bases. The CDR3 runs to 17 residues. The J segment lost 4 bases and the V segment lost 0 bases, leaving 12 bases of the junction unmatched. Germline-derived CDR1 and CDR2 are DFQATT and SNEGSKA (reference sequence).

This clonotype occurred a few times. V is TRBV7-9 and J is TRBJ2-6; D is possibly TRBD1 or TRBD2 (5 bases each). Germline loops: CDR1 SEHNR, CDR2 FQNEAQ (reference sequence). V lost 4 bases, J lost 0 bases, and 19 bases lay in between. The CDR3 covers 19 residues. The CDR3 bases are TGTGCCAGCAGCTCCAGGACTGACAGTTCTTTCTCTGGGGCCAACGTCCTGACTTTC. Protein product: CASSSRTDSSFSGANVLTF. Complete variable domain (other parts from reference TRBV7-9 and TRBJ2-6): DTGVSQNPRHKITKRGQNVTFRCDPISEHNRLYWYRQTLGQGPEFLTYFQNEAQLEKSRLLSDRFSAERPKGSFSTLEIQRTEQGDSAMYLCASSSRTDSSFSGANVLTFGAGSRLTVL.

J is TRBJ2-1 and V is TRBV7-2; TRBD2 might be the D (5 bases). Between the trimmed V and J ends, which lost 5 bases and 9 bases, there was a span of 17 bases. Germline V gene data show CDR1 as SGHTA and CDR2 as FQGNSA. The CDR3 is made up of 14 amino acids. CDR3 DNA: TGTGCCAGCAGCCCCCAGAACCTGGGGAGTGAGCAGTTCTTC. Encoded protein: CASSPQNLGSEQFF. Based on the CDR3 plus reference TRBV7-2 and TRBJ2-1, the full variable domain is GAGVSQSPSNKVTEKGKDVELRCDPISGHTALYWYRQSLGQGLEFLIYFQGNSAPDKSGLPSDRFSAERTGGSVSTLTIQRTQQEDSAVYLCASSPQNLGSEQFFGPGTRLTVL.

CDR3 nucleotides: TGTGCCAGCAGTATCGGGGGACTAGAGACCCAGTACTTC. Its protein is CASSIGGLETQYF. The chain recombines TRBV6-5 with TRBJ2-5; D might be TRBD2 (6 bases). Germline CDR1 and CDR2: MNHEY and SVGAGI. There are 13 residues in the CDR3. The germline V and J ends were trimmed by 5 bases and 4 bases, with 11 bases remaining between them.

On this clonotype itself: The junction does not match germline at one end; this may be a read error. V and J are TRBV29-1 and TRBJ1-2; 10 bases fit TRBD1. The germline V gene encodes CDR1 SQVTM and CDR2 ANQGSEA. The CDR3 covers 14 residues. The CDR3 region is CSVETGGARGGHTF. The CDR3 DNA sequence: TGCAGCGTTGAGACAGGGGGCGCAAGGGGTGGCCACACCTTC.

The chain combines TRBV5-6 with TRBJ2-7; 9 nucleotides agree with TRBD1. V dropped 2 bases and J dropped 4; count of bases not matched to a gene: 7. This CDR3 has 15 residues. The germline CDR1 and CDR2 sequences are SGHDT and YYEEEE. In DNA, the CDR3 is TGTGCCAGCAGCTTCCGACAGGGGGGAAGGTACGAGCAGTACTTC. It specifies CASSFRQGGRYEQYF.

This clonotype occurred once. This sequence joins TRBV14 and TRBJ2-5; the match to TRBD2 covers 12 bases. The germline V gene encodes CDR1 SGHDN and CDR2 FVKESK. The CDR3 consists of 17 residues. V trimming: 0 bases; J trimming: 11 bases; junction bases outside the gene matches: 13. This CDR3 reads CASSQDQSSGRVGEQYF. The DNA of the CDR3 is TGTGCCAGCAGCCAAGATCAGTCTAGCGGGAGGGTTGGTGAGCAGTACTTC.

The chain combines TRBV7-9 with TRBJ2-3, with 9 nucleotides matching TRBD1. This CDR3 is 19 amino acids long. CDR1 and CDR2 from the germline V gene are SEHNR and FQNEAQ (reference sequence). V trimming: 3 bases; J trimming: 3 bases; junction bases outside the gene matches: 16. The CDR3 spells CASSFPYGRDRESTDTQYF. CDR3 DNA: TGTGCCAGCAGCTTTCCTTACGGCAGGGACAGGGAGTCAACAGATACGCAGTATTTT. The entire variable domain, with the rest obtained from reference TRBV7-9 and TRBJ2-3, is as follows: DTGVSQNPRHKITKRGQNVTFRCDPISEHNRLYWYRQTLGQGPEFLTYFQNEAQLEKSRLLSDRFSAERPKGSFSTLEIQRTEQGDSAMYLCASSFPYGRDRESTDTQYFGPGTRLTVL.

This rearrangement joins TRBV4-2 to TRBJ2-1; 7 bases match TRBD1. V was pared by 1 base and J by 5 bases, with 11 bases of the junction left unmatched. The CDR3 is 17 residues long. CDR1 and CDR2 from the germline V gene are LGHNA and YNFKEQ. The CDR3 DNA reads TGTGCCAGCAGCCAAGGTGGGAACAGGGGTTTAAACAATGAGCAGTTCTTC. This sequence encodes CASSQGGNRGLNNEQFF.

In this sample, this clonotype turned up a few times. The rearrangement joins TRBV20-1 to TRBJ2-7, with 10 positions matching TRBD2. V was pared by 5 bases and J by 2 bases, with 6 bases of the junction left unmatched. This CDR3 has 14 amino acids. Germline V CDR1 and CDR2: DFQATT, SNEGSKA (reference sequence). CDR3 loop: CSADSGGNTYEQYF. The CDR3 coding sequence is TGCAGTGCTGATAGCGGGGGGAATACCTACGAGCAGTACTTC.